In this sample, the clone carrying this T cell receptor beta chain turned up a few times. Its specificity is unknown. This entry comes from a study of T cell repertoires in cytomegalovirus infection. The V gene lost 7 bases and the J gene lost 8 bases, with 19 bases spanning the gap. The germline V gene encodes CDR1 MNHEY and CDR2 SMNVEV (reference sequence). CDR3 length: 14 amino acids. MiXCR was run by TCRdb on the reads, yielding one entry per CDR3 protein. The sample has approximately 280,000 distinct CDR3 sequences, under 25% seen once; the top ten hold roughly a fifth. This receptor was identified in a human donor in good health (CMV status not recorded). Some clones in this sample may be carry-over from other donors' samples. Sequencing was performed on cultured PBMCs, taken from culture after CMV antigen stimulation. This chain uses TRBV27 with TRBJ2-3; TRBD1 or TRBD2 may be the D gene (5 bases each). The CDR3 bases are TGTGCCAGCACCCTTGACCCGACTGGGGGTACGCAGTATTTT. Translation: CASTLDPTGGTQYF.